The following is a T cell receptor beta chain sequence with its context. Its antigen is not known. One end of the junction is discordant with germline, which a read error may explain. This specimen comes from a study of T cell responses to AZD1222 COVID-19 vaccine. Study overall: Second-dose recipients at about 4 or about 12 weeks were treated as one pooled group. Whole-study findings and limits: Spike-wide vaccine-associated CD4 TCRs dominated at 160-218 and 743-854.

Measured with immunoSEQ multiplex PCR; TCRdb has only the in-frame clones, and not every one. This table holds around 130,000 clones, approximately 83% found once. Sequences were derived from peripheral blood, sampled on day 0 of AZD1222 vaccination. The receptor comes from an adult in good health.

This CDR3 reads CASRLVARTSRGNEQFF. The CDR3 nucleotides read TGTGCCAGCAGGTTAGTGGCGAGGACTAGTCGAGGCAATGAGCAGTTCTTC. The rearrangement links TRBV7-9 to TRBJ2-1; 7 bases agree with TRBD2. The V gene's germline CDR1 is SEHNR and CDR2 FQNEAQ (reference sequence). CDR3 size: 17 residues. Looking up the rest from reference TRBV7-9 and TRBJ2-1 gives the full variable domain: DTGVSQNPRHKITKRGQNVTFRCDPISEHNRLYWYRQTLGQGPEFLTYFQNEAQLEKSRLLSDRFSAERPKGSFSTLEIQRTEQGDSAMYLCASRLVARTSRGNEQFFGPGTRLTVL.